This T cell receptor beta chain emerged from a study of human T cells and chemical hapten exposure (dated by TCRdb to the early 2020s). As for the study more broadly: For sensitization, 2% DPC in acetone was applied to a 2 cm by 2 cm area of upper inner arm skin. Weekly therapeutic DPC doses were additionally applied to the scalp of patients throughout the approximately 23-week study period. Patch testing was performed on the upper back with Finn chambers containing 0.01% DPC, and the patch tests were scored after 6 days according to International Contact Dermatitis Research Group standards. The mostly female patient cohort included alopecia areata with under or over 50% scalp involvement, alopecia totalis and alopecia universalis. Libraries were combined into a pool for sequencing, and differences in TCR yield between samples came mainly from small differences in library volumes within the pool. The study tracked peripheral blood TCR repertoire changes in vivo during primary and secondary sensitization to the hapten diphenylcyclopropenone (DPC) in alopecia patients. Blood samples were taken from patients before sensitization (week 0) and at 2, 6 and about 24 weeks after DPC sensitization. About 30 alopecia patients provided blood for TCR sequencing at one to four time points (pre-sensitization, 2, 6 and 24 weeks). Overall study outcomes, separate from this receptor: Because all patients had alopecia, a presumed autoimmune disease, the immune response of the patients might differ from that of healthy individuals. DPC sensitization did not change the number of TCRs with a frequency above 1 in 1000, and there was no evidence of changes in global repertoire structure. The number of PT1 expanded TCRs positively correlated with patch test score, significant at thresholds 8, 16 and 32 but not 4. Repeated subsampling changed both the strength of the expansion versus patch-test correlation and the threshold at which that correlation became significant. Expanded TCRs formed significantly more large CDR3 similarity clusters than pre-sensitization or healthy control sets, consistent with antigen-driven responses.

This clonotype was observed many times. What this receptor recognizes is not known. The sample holds no much larger clone one base away, and base qualities are not on file. The germline V and J ends show losses of 4 bases and 2 bases respectively, and no gene match explains 0 bases of the junction. Reading the germline V gene gives CDR1 SGHVS and CDR2 FNYEAQ. The CDR3 starts with the cysteine, ends with the phenylalanine, and has 14 residues. Here the CDR3 DNA is all that survives: 42 bases in frame from base 1. This specimen's time point label, per the study, means: patch test 2, 6 weeks after DPC sensitization. Taken with the paper, the label for treatment or condition translates to: therapeutic diphenylcyclopropenone sensitization with weekly scalp DPC. At every patch-test visit, the blood draw took place before the patch test was put on. Eligible patients were aged 18 to 70, diagnosed with alopecia, deemed suitable for DPC therapy, and excluded if pregnant. Total RNA was isolated from unfractionated whole blood collected in Tempus Blood RNA tubes.

Receptor amplification or capture employed RACE. TCRdb names NextSeq 500 as the instrument used. During library preparation, unique molecular identifiers were attached to individual cDNA molecules so that TCRs could be counted in a quantitative, reproducible way. Both TCR alpha and TCR beta chains were sequenced from each blood RNA sample. The paper's data handling went like this. A median of roughly 100,000 TCRs per sample was observed, with a range of about 23,224 to 700,000. V, J and CDR3 annotation of the TCR reads was performed with the Decombinator software suite. For the PS versus PT1 abundance plots, all samples were subsampled to the same number of TCRs (28,000). Expanded TCRs were defined as absent before sensitization and observed at least eight times at the 2-week time point. TCRdb took the public reads, trimmed them with fastp at Q25, ran MiXCR for clone calling and kept in-frame beta chains. Each record represents a unique CDR3 protein, reported with the most common genes and DNA among its rows. TCRdb, not the authors, supplied the V and J calls. Here the sample has over 70,000 distinct CDR3 sequences; under 14% occur a single time. The top ten constitute about 1.4% of the sample.

The TCR was taken from a man in his late teens or twenties with alopecia areata. Some clones in this sample may be carry-over from other donors' samples. The V gene is TRBV7-6 and the J gene is TRBJ1-3; TRBD1 agrees with 9 junctional bases. This specimen consisted of whole blood, obtained in connection with sensitization to the hapten diphenylcyclopropenone (DPC). The CDR3 loop reads CASSWTGAGNTIYF. The bases are TGTGCCAGCAGCTGGACAGGGGCTGGAAACACCATATATTTT.